The T cell receptor (beta chain) described here comes from a study of shared clonotypes between healthy human individuals. On the study more broadly: CD8 memory received one plate per donor, CD8 naive two, CD4 memory three and CD4 naive three.

Overall study findings and caveats: Sampling involved blood alone; tissue repertoires likely differ.

The method was immunoSEQ multiplex PCR; TCRdb's version includes in-frame clones alone and lacks a portion of them. The sample has about 1.1 million clones, about 84% seen once; the top ten hold roughly 0.61%. CDR1 is SGHAT and CDR2 is FQNNGV in the germline V gene. The CDR3 has 15 residues. V gave up 4 bases and J gave up 7 bases; unmatched junction bases: 8. This clone was seen a single time. Its antigen is not identified. Material for sequencing was memory CD4+ T cells from PBMCs. This sample's subset: CD45RA-negative fraction. V gene TRBV11-2 combines with J gene TRBJ1-4; TRBD1 agrees at 8 bases. The receptor was isolated from a young man in good health. Some clones in this sample may be carry-over from other donors' samples. The CDR3 here is CASSSRQGSSEKLFF. The CDR3 DNA sequence: TGTGCCAGCAGCTCCCGACAGGGGTCAAGTGAAAAACTGTTTTTT. The full variable domain, completed using reference TRBV11-2 and TRBJ1-4, is EAGVAQSPRYKIIEKRQSVAFWCNPISGHATLYWYQQILGQGPKLLIQFQNNGVVDDSQLPKDRFSAERLKGVDSTLKIQPAKLEDSAVYLCASSSRQGSSEKLFFGSGTQLSVL.